Each of the 11 T cell receptor beta chains below was sequenced from the same sample in a study of identical twins listed by TCRdb under 2016. The library relied on 5' RACE. The sequencer was an Illumina HiSeq 2000. TCRdb itself trimmed the public reads at Q25 with fastp, ran MiXCR and retained productive beta chains. Rows merge per CDR3 protein into single entries with the most common DNA and genes. This sample is represented by 600,000 to 800,000 distinct CDR3 sequences; approximately 21% of them were singletons. Clones ranked in the top ten supply approximately 4.3% of the sample. These data were also reused for a study on T cells expressing NK-cell markers.

Sequencing used PBMCs. These TCRs come from a woman aged 18-29 years in good health.

The gene calls are TRBV7-9 and TRBJ2-7; D not resolved. The CDR3 contains 15 residues. Germline V gives CDR1 SEHNR, CDR2 FQNEAQ (reference sequence). Trimming shortened V by 2 bases and J by 1 base, and 12 bases separated the two germline ends. CDR3 in amino acids: CASSLYSGRSYEQYF. In DNA form, the CDR3 reads TGTGCCAGCAGCTTATACTCGGGCAGATCCTACGAGCAGTACTTC. Variable domain in full (rest from reference TRBV7-9 and TRBJ2-7): DTGVSQNPRHKITKRGQNVTFRCDPISEHNRLYWYRQTLGQGPEFLTYFQNEAQLEKSRLLSDRFSAERPKGSFSTLEIQRTEQGDSAMYLCASSLYSGRSYEQYFGPGTRLTVT.

This clonotype was counted between two and nine times. The gene calls are TRBV2 and TRBJ2-5; D call uncertain. The CDR3 runs 11 residues. Trimming left V 4 bases short and J 5 bases short, with 5 bases between. Germline values: CDR1 SNHLY, CDR2 FYNNEI. The CDR3 DNA sequence: TGTGCCAGCAGTGTTGATGAGACCCAGTACTTC. Its protein is CASSVDETQYF.

This clonotype has a count of ten or more. This sequence joins TRBV20-1 and TRBJ2-7; unclear D gene. CDR1 is DFQATT, CDR2 SNEGSKA, per germline (reference sequence). The CDR3 loop spans 15 amino acids. The V and J ends lost 0 bases and 0 bases respectively, with 12 bases between them. The CDR3 DNA reads as TGCAGTGCTAGAGATCAGACCGAATACTCCTACGAGCAGTACTTC. Its translation is CSARDQTEYSYEQYF.

This clonotype was seen more than once but under ten times. This chain uses TRBV20-1 with TRBJ2-7; 8 bases line up with TRBD2. Trimming took 3 bases from V and 4 from J; bases not matched to a gene: 5. Germline-derived CDR1 and CDR2 are DFQATT and SNEGSKA (reference sequence). The CDR3 sequence is 13 residues long. The CDR3 DNA follows: TGCAGTGCTAGTCAAGCGGGGGTATACGAGCAGTACTTC. This codes for CSASQAGVYEQYF.

This clonotype was detected only a few times. The V call is TRBV3-1, the J call TRBJ2-1, with 11 bases that match TRBD1. The trim removed 1 base at V and 8 bases at J, leaving 10 bases unmatched. The CDR3 has 17 amino acids. Looked up from germline, CDR1 is LGHDT and CDR2 is YNNKEL (reference sequence). The CDR3 nucleotides read TGTGCCAGCAGCCAAGCCCGGACAGGGGGCAAGAAAGATGAGCAGTTCTTC. Its protein is CASSQARTGGKKDEQFF.

The table lists this clonotype with a few counts. The V call is TRBV20-1, the J call TRBJ2-3, with 7 bases that match TRBD2. This CDR3 spans 14 amino acids. The germline V gene encodes CDR1 DFQATT and CDR2 SNEGSKA (reference sequence). V was clipped by 3 bases and J by 1 base; unmatched bases: 4. CDR3 in amino acids: CSASGGTRTDTQYF. The CDR3, as DNA: TGCAGTGCTAGCGGGGGGACCCGCACAGATACGCAGTATTTT.

This clonotype was seen a few times. The rearrangement joins TRBV6-1 to TRBJ2-4, with 9 bases that match TRBD2. The CDR3 has 15 amino acids. J lost 3 bases, V lost 7 bases, and 7 bases had no gene match. The germline V gene has CDR1 MNHNS and CDR2 SASEGT. CDR3 region: CASKASGRSKNIQYF. CDR3 DNA: TGTGCCAGCAAAGCCAGCGGGAGGAGCAAAAACATTCAGTACTTC.

This clonotype was detected many times. The V call is TRBV7-3, the J call TRBJ1-1, with 9 bases fitting TRBD1. This CDR3 region has 15 residues. Trimming took 1 base from V and 4 from J; bases not matched to a gene: 4. Germline V CDR1 and CDR2: SGHTA, FQGTGA. The CDR3 is CASSLRDRESTEAFF. As DNA, the CDR3 is TGTGCCAGCAGCTTAAGGGACAGGGAAAGCACTGAAGCTTTCTTT. Combining the CDR3 with reference TRBV7-3 and TRBJ1-1 gives the whole variable domain GAGVSQTPSNKVTEKGKYVELRCDPISGHTALYWYRQSLGQGPEFLIYFQGTGAADDSGLPNDRFFAVRPEGSVSTLKIQRTERGDSAVYLCASSLRDRESTEAFFGQGTRLTVV.

The J gene is TRBJ2-1, the V gene TRBV20-1, with D possibly matching TRBD2 (6 bases). The CDR3 is 14 amino acids. Germline V gene sequence: CDR1 DFQATT, CDR2 SNEGSKA (reference sequence). Deletions cut 1 base from V and 10 bases from J, with 17 bases between. The CDR3 DNA sequence: TGCAGTGCTAGAGCGGGAGAAGACTATCGGGAGCAGTTCTTC. It specifies CSARAGEDYREQFF.

This clonotype was counted ten times or more. Mismatch with germline at one junction end may stem from a read error. The gene calls are TRBV5-1 and TRBJ2-1; no reliable D call. From germline, CDR1 is SGHRS and CDR2 YFSETQ. There are 12 residues in the CDR3. CDR3: CASSSDYNEQFF. In nucleotides, the CDR3 is TGTGCCAGCAGTTCCGACTACAATGAGCAGTTCTTC.

V is TRBV5-1 and J is TRBJ2-2; D may correspond to TRBD1 or TRBD2 (5 bases each). CDR1 SGHRS and CDR2 YFSETQ come from the germline V gene. V lost 0 bases and J lost 5, with 11 bases in between. The CDR3 length is 15 residues. The CDR3 sequence is CASSLGHGATGELFF. The CDR3 coding sequence is TGCGCCAGCAGCTTGGGACACGGGGCTACCGGGGAGCTGTTTTTT.